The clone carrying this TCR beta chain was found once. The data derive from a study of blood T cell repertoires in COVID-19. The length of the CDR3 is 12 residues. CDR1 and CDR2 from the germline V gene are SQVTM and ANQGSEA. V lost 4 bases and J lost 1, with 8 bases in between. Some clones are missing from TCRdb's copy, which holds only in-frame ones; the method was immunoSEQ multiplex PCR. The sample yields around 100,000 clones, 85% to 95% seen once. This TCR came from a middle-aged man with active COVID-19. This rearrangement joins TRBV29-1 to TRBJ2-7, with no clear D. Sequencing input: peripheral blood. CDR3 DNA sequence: TGCAGCGTTGTCGTCGAGTCCTACGAGCAGTACTTC. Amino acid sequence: CSVVVESYEQYF.